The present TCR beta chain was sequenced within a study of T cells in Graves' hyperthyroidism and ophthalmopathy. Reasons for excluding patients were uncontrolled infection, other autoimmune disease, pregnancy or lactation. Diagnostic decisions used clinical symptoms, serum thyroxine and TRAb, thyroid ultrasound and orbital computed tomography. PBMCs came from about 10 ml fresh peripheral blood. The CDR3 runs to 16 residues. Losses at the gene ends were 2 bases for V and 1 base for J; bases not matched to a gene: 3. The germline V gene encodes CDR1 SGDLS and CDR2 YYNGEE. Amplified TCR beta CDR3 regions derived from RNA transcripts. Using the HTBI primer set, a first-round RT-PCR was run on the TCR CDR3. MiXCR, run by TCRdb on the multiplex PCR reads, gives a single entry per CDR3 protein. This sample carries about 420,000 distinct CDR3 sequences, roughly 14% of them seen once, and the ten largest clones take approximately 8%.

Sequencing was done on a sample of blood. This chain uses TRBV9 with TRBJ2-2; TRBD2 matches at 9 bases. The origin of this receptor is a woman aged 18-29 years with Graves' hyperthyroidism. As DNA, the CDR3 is TGTGCCAGCAGCGTCCAAGCGGGAGGGAACACCGGGGAGCTGTTTTTT. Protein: CASSVQAGGNTGELFF.